This T cell receptor beta chain derives from a study of cytomegalovirus exposure and HLA in healthy donors. Study context: An early release of data contained around 80 million unique TCRs, which came from HLA-typed donors.

Study-wide points: Further analysis was carried out later, and it showed several of the most significant clusters appearing linked to common viral pathogens. A later analysis found TCR association rates differed by HLA locus, highest for DRB1 and lowest for HLA-C.

The length of the CDR3 is 15 residues. The V and J ends lost 5 bases and 6 bases, in that order; junction bases with no gene match: 5. Germline V gives CDR1 MDHEN, CDR2 SYDVKM. Primers included in the PCR were 60 Vbeta and 13 Jbeta primers. Profiling relied on immunoSEQ multiplex PCR, and the TCRdb table lists in-frame clones only, not all of them. The sample consists of 100,000 to 150,000 clones, about four fifths of them appearing once. With respect to this clone: Its cognate antigen is unknown.

The sample taken for sequencing was PBMCs. The genes are TRBV28 and TRBJ2-2, with 11 bases matching TRBD2. The sequence derives from a woman aged 40-49 years in good health and CMV-seropositive. CDR3 sequence: CASSMIAGGSGELFF. CDR3 nucleotide sequence: TGTGCCAGCAGTATGATAGCGGGAGGGTCCGGGGAGCTGTTTTTT.